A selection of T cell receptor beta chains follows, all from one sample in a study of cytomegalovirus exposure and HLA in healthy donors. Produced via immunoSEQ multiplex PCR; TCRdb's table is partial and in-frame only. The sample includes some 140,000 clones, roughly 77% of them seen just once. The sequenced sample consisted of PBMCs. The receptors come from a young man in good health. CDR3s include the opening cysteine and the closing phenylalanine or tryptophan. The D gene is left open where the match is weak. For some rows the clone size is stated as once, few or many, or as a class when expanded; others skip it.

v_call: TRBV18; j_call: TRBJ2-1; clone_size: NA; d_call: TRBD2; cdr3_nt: TGTGCCAGCTCACCTCGGGGACTAGCGCCCTACAATGAGCAGTTCTTC; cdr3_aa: CASSPRGLAPYNEQFF
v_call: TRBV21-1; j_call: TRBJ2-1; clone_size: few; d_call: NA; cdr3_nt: TGTGCCAGCAGCAAAACTAGCGGTTATTACAATGAGCAGTTCTTC; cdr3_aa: CASSKTSGYYNEQFF
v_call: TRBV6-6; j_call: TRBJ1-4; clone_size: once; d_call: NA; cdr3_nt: TGTGCCAGCAGTGTCCGGAGGAATGAAAAACTGTTTTTT; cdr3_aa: CASSVRRNEKLFF
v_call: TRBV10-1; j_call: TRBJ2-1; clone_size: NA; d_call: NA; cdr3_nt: TGCGCCAGCATGAACAGGGAGTCCTACAATGAGCAGTTCTTC; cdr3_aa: CASMNRESYNEQFF
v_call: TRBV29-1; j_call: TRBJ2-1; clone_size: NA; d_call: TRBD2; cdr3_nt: TGCAGCGCTGACGGCAGCTTAGCGGGAGCAGTCAATGAGCAGTTCTTC; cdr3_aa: CSADGSLAGAVNEQFF
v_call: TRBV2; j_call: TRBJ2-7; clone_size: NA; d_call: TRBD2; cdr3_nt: TGTGCCAGCGCCCCGGAGGGAGGGCCCTACGAGCAGTACTTC; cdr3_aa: CASAPEGGPYEQYF
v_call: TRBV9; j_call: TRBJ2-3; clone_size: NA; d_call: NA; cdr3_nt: TGTGCCAGCAGCGTATCCCAGGGGCCCCCCGCAGATACGCAGTATTTT; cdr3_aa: CASSVSQGPPADTQYF
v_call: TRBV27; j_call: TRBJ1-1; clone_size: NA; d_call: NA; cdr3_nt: TGTGCCAGCAGGATGGTGGGGGGGACTGAAGCTTTCTTT; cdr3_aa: CASRMVGGTEAFF
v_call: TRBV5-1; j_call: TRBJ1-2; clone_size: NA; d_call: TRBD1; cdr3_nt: TGCGCCAGCAGCTTGGGAGGACAGGGTAACTATGGCTACACCTTC; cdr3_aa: CASSLGGQGNYGYTF
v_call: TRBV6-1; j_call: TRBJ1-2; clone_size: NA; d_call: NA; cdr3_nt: TGTGCCAGCAGTGACCCAGGGGTTAACTATGGCTACACCTTC; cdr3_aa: CASSDPGVNYGYTF
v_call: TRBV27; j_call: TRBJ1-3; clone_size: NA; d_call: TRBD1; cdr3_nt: TGTGCCAGCATTCCGGACAGGCGGTCTGGAAACACCATATATTTT; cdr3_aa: CASIPDRRSGNTIYF
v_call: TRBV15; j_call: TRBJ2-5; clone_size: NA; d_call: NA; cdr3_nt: TGTGCCACCAGGGAGGGGCCCGAGGAGACCCAGTACTTC; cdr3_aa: CATREGPEETQYF
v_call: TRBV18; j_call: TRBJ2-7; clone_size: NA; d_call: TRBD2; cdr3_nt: TGTGCCAGCTCAACAACTAGCGGGAGCTCCTACGAGCAGTACTTC; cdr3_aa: CASSTTSGSSYEQYF
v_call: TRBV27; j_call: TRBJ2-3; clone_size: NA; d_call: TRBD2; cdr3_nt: TGTGCCAGCAGCCCCCTGGGACTAGCGGGGAGGGGCACAGATACGCAGTATTTT; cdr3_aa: CASSPLGLAGRGTDTQYF
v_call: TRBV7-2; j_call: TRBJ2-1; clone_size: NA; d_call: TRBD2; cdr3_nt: TGTGCCAGCAGCTTAGTGGGACTAGCGAGCTACAATGAGCAGTTCTTC; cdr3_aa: CASSLVGLASYNEQFF
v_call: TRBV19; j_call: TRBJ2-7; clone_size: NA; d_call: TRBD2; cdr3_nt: TGTGCCAGTAGTATGAGTAGCGGGGACTCCTACGAGCAGTACTTC; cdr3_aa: CASSMSSGDSYEQYF
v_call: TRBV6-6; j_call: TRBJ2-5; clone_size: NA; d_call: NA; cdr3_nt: TGTGCCAGCAGTCCCTACTTGATAGAGACCCAGTACTTC; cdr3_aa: CASSPYLIETQYF
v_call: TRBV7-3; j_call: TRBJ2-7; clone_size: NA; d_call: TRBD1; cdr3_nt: TGTGCCAGCAGGGGGGACAGGCCTTCCTACGAGCAGTACTTC; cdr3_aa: CASRGDRPSYEQYF
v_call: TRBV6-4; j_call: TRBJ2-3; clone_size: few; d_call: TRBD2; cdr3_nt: TGTGCCAGCAGTGTCGGGAGGGCCACAGATACGCAGTATTTT; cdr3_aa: CASSVGRATDTQYF
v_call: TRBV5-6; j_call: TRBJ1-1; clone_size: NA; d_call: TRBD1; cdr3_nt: TGTGCCAGCAGCTTGGACAGGGGGGTTGCTGAAGCTTTCTTT; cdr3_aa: CASSLDRGVAEAFF
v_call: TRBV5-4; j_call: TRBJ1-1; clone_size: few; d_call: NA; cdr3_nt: TGTGCCAGCAGCGCCGTCCAGGGGCAGGGAGCTTTCTTT; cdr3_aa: CASSAVQGQGAFF
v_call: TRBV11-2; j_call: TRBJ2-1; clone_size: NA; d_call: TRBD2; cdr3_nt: TGTGCCAGCAGCTGGGGACTAGGCCTCTCCTACAATGAGCAGTTCTTC; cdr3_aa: CASSWGLGLSYNEQFF
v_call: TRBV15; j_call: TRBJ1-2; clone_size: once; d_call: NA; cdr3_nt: TGTGCCACCAGCAGAGTTGGGGAGGCAGCCTATGGCTACACCTTC; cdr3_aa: CATSRVGEAAYGYTF
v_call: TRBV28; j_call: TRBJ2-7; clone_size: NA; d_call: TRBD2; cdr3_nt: TGTGCCAGCAGACCTAGCGGGATCAGCTCCTACGAGCAGTACTTC; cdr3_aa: CASRPSGISSYEQYF
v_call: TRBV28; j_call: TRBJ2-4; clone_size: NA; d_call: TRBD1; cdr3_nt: TGTGCCAGCAGGTTGACAGGGGTGGGCATTCAGTACTTC; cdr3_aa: CASRLTGVGIQYF
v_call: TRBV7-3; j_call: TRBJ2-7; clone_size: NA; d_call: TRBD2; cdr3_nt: TGTGCCAGCAGCCCTAAGCCGGGACTAGCTCTCTCCGAGCAGTACTTC; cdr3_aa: CASSPKPGLALSEQYF
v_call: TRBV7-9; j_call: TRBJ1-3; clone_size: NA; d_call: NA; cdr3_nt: TGTGCCAGCAGCTTAGCGAGATGGGGGGCTGGAAACACCATATATTTT; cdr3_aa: CASSLARWGAGNTIYF
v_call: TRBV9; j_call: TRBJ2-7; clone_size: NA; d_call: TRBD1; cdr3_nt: TGTGCCAGCAGCTTTACCGGGACAGGGACCTACGAGCAGTACTTC; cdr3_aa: CASSFTGTGTYEQYF
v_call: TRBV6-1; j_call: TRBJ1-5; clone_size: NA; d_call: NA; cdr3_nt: TGTGCCAGCAGCCCGGACAGACATAGCAATCAGCCCCAGCATTTT; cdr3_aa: CASSPDRHSNQPQHF
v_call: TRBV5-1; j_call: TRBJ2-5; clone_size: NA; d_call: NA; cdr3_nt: TGCGCCAGCAGCTCAGGTCCGGGGCAAGAGACCCAGTACTTC; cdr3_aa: CASSSGPGQETQYF
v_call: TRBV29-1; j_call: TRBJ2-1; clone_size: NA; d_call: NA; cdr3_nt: TGCAGCGTTGCCGGACAGTCCTCCTACAATGAGCAGTTCTTC; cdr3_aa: CSVAGQSSYNEQFF
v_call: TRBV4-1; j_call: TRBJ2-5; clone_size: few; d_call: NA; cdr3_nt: TGCGCCAGCAGCCAAGATAACAGGTTAATACAAGAGACCCAGTACTTC; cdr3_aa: CASSQDNRLIQETQYF
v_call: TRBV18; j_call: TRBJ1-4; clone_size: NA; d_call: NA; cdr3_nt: TGTGCCAGCTCACCACCGACAGGAGGAAATGAAAAACTGTTTTTT; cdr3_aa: CASSPPTGGNEKLFF
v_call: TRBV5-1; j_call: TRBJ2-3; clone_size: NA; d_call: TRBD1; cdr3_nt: TGCGCCAGCAGCTTAAGACAGGGGGTATTGACAGATACGCAGTATTTT; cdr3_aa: CASSLRQGVLTDTQYF
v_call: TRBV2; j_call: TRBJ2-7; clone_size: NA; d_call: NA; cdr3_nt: TGTGCCAGCAGTGAAAGAGTTACCTCGGGGACTTACCCTTACGAGCAGTACTTC; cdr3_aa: CASSERVTSGTYPYEQYF
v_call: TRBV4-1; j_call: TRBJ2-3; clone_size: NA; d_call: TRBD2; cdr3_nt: TGCGCCAGCAGCCAAGGGATAAGGCTAGCGGGAGGTACGCAGTATTTT; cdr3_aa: CASSQGIRLAGGTQYF
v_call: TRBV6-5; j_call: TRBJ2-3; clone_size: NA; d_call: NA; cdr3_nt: TGTGCCAGCGGGTCGACTAACACAGATACGCAGTATTTT; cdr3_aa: CASGSTNTDTQYF
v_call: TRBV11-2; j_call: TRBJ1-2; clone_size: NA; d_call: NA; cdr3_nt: TGTGCCAGCAGCCTAGGTTATATGGGCTACACCTTC; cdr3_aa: CASSLGYMGYTF
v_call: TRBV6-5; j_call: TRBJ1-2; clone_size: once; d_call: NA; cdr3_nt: TGCGCCAGCAGTTACGGGCAGGGCTACACCTTC; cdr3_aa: CASSYGQGYTF
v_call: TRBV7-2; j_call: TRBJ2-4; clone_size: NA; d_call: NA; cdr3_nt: TGTGCCAGCAGCTTAGAAGGACAGCTAGCCAAAAACATTCAGTACTTC; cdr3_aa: CASSLEGQLAKNIQYF
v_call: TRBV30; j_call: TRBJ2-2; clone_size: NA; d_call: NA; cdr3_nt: TGTGCCTGGAGTGTTAGTGTAGTGGTCACCGGGGAGCTGTTTTTT; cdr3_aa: CAWSVSVVVTGELFF
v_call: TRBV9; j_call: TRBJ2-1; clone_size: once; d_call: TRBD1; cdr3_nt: TGTGCCAGCAGCCCCAGGTCGGGACAGGGGACCTACAATGAGCAGTTCTTC; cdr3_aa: CASSPRSGQGTYNEQFF
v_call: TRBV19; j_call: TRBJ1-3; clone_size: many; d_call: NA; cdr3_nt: TGTGCCAGTAGTAACGCCGGGTCACCGGGCTCTGGAAACACCATATATTTT; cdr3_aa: CASSNAGSPGSGNTIYF
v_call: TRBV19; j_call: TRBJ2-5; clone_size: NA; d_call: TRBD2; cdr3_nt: TGTGCCAGTAGGAAAAAGCGGGAGAGGCTGGAGACCCAGTACTTC; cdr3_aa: CASRKKRERLETQYF
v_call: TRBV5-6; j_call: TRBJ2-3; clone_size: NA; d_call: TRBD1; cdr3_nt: TGTGCCAGCAGCTGGGGACAGGTCGGCGGGACGCAGTATTTT; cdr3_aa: CASSWGQVGGTQYF
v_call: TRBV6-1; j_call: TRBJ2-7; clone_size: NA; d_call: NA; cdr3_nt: TGTGCCAGCAATAAGGGAGCCTACGAGCAGTACTTC; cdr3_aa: CASNKGAYEQYF
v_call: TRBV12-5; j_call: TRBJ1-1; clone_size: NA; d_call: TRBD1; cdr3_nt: TGTGCTAGTGGTTTCTGGGTGCAGGGGGGAAACACTGAAGCTTTCTTT; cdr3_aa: CASGFWVQGGNTEAFF
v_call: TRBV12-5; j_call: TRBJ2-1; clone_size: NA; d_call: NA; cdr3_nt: TGTGCTAGTGGTTTGGTAGTGGGTACAGGATCCTACAATGAGCAGTTCTTC; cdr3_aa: CASGLVVGTGSYNEQFF
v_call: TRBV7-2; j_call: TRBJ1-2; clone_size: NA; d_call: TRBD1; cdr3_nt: TGTGCCAGCAGCCTGGGACAGGGTCAGGGCTACACCTTC; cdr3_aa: CASSLGQGQGYTF
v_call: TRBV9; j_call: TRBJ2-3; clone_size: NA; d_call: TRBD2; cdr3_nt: TGTGCCAGCAGCGTAGGGCAGCGGGACACAGATACGCAGTATTTT; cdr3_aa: CASSVGQRDTDTQYF
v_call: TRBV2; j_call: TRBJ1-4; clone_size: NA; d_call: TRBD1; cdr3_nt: TGTGCCAGCAGTGAAGAGCGACAGGGGATCGAAAAACTGTTTTTT; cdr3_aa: CASSEERQGIEKLFF
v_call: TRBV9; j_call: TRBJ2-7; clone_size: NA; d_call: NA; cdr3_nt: TGTGCCAGCAGCGTAAGACTTTCCTCCTACGAGCAGTACTTC; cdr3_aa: CASSVRLSSYEQYF
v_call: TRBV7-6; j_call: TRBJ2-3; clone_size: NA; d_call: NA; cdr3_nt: TGTGCCAGCAGCGGCCCCCCTTGGCAGGGGCATGGAGATACGCAGTATTTT; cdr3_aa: CASSGPPWQGHGDTQYF